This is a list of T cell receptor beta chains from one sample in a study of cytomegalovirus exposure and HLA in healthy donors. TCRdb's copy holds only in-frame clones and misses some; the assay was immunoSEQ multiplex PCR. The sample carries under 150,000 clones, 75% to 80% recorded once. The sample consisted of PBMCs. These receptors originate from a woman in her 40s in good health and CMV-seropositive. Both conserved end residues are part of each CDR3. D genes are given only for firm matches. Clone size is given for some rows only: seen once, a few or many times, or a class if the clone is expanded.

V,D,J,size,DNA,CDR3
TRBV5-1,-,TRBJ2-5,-,TGCGCCAGCAGCTTAGCGAGCGGAGAAGAGACCCAGTACTTC,CASSLASGEETQYF
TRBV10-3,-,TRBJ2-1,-,TGTGCCATCAGTGTTGGGCCTGAAGGTGAGCAGTTCTTC,CAISVGPEGEQFF
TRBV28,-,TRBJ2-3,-,TGTGCCAGCAGTTTAGACGCAGCGGGTTCAGATACGCAGTATTTT,CASSLDAAGSDTQYF
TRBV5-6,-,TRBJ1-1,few,TGTGCCAGCAGCTTTCGGAGTTATGATCCTGAAGCTTTCTTT,CASSFRSYDPEAFF
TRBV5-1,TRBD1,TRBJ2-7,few,TGCGCCAGCAGCTTTGGCCGACAGGGCGCAGACTACGAGCAGTACTTC,CASSFGRQGADYEQYF
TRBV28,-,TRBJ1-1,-,TGTGCCAGCCTGCCGGGGAACACTGAAGCTTTCTTT,CASLPGNTEAFF
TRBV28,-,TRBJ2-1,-,TGTGCCAGCAGTTTATCCAAGGGGGGGAATGAGCAGTTCTTC,CASSLSKGGNEQFF
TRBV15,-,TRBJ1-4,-,TGTGCCACCAGCAGCCCTGGGGCCCTTAATGAAAAACTGTTTTTT,CATSSPGALNEKLFF
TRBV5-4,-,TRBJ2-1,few,TGTGCCAGCAGTTCTACCAGGGGTTTTGAGCAGTTCTTC,CASSSTRGFEQFF
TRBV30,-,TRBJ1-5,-,TGTGCCTGGCTTGGGGTCACAGGGCCTTCTTATAGCAATCAGCCCCAGCATTTT,CAWLGVTGPSYSNQPQHF
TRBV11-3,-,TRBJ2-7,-,TGTGCCAGCAGCTTTGGCAGGTCCTCCTACGAGCAGTACTTC,CASSFGRSSYEQYF
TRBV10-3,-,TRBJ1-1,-,TGTGCCATCAGTGAGTTACAGATCATGAACACTGAAGCTTTCTTT,CAISELQIMNTEAFF
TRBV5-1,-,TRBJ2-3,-,TGCGCCAGCAGCTTTCAGGGGTGGGGGACAGATACGCAGTATTTT,CASSFQGWGTDTQYF
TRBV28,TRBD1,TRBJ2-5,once,TGTGCCAGCAGTCGGGGACAGGCCCCCGAGACCCAGTACTTC,CASSRGQAPETQYF
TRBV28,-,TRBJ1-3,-,TGTGCCTCCAGTGCGGAGACTGGAAACACCATATATTTT,CASSAETGNTIYF
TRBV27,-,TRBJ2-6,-,TGTGCCAGCAGTTTGGGGGGAGTCTCTGGGGCCAACGTCCTGACTTTC,CASSLGGVSGANVLTF
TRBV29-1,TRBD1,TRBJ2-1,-,TGCAGCGTTTCTGGGGGACAGGCTTCCTACAATGAGCAGTTCTTC,CSVSGGQASYNEQFF
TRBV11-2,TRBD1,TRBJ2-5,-,TGTGCCAGCAGCTTAGGCACAGGGGGCGAGACCCAGTACTTC,CASSLGTGGETQYF
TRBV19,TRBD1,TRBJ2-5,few,TGTGCCAGTAGTGCCCGGACAGGGGGCACTGAGACCCAGTACTTC,CASSARTGGTETQYF
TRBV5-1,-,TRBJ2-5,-,TGCGCCAGCAGCTTAAGTCCGGAGGAGACCCAGTACTTC,CASSLSPEETQYF
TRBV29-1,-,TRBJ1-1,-,TGCAGCGTTTTACAGGGAGAAGCTTTCTTT,CSVLQGEAFF
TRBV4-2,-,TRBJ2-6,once,TGTGCCAGCAGCCAAGAGGAGGAGAGGGCCAACGTCCTGACTTTC,CASSQEEERANVLTF
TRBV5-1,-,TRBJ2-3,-,TGCGCCAGCAGCTTGCGAACCACCGGGACTAGCACAGATACGCAGTATTTT,CASSLRTTGTSTDTQYF
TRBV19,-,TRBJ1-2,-,TGTGCCACCGACCCCGGGTCGGAGTCGGCGGGTGGCTACACCTTC,CATDPGSESAGGYTF
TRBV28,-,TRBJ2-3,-,TGTGCCAGCAGTATCCCGGGGTTGAGAGATACGCAGTATTTT,CASSIPGLRDTQYF
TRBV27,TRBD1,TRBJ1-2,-,TGTGCCAGCAGTTTCGGACAGGGGACGACCTATGGCTACACCTTC,CASSFGQGTTYGYTF
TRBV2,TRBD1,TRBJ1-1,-,TGTGCCAGCAGTGTCGCAGGGACAGGGGCCGATAACCAGGCTGAAGCTTTCTTT,CASSVAGTGADNQAEAFF
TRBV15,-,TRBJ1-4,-,TGTGCCACCAGCAGAGGGGAGGATGAAAAACTGTTTTTT,CATSRGEDEKLFF